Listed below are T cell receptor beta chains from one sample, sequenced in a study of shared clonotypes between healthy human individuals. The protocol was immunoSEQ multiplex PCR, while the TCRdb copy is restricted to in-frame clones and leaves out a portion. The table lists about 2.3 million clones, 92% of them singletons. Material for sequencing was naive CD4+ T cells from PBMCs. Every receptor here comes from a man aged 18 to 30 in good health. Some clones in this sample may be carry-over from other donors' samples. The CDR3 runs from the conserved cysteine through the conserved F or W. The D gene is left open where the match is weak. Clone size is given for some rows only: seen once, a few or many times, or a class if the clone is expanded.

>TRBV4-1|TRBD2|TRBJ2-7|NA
CASSLWALAGAEQYF
TGCGCCAGCAGCCTTTGGGCCCTAGCGGGAGCCGAGCAGTACTTC
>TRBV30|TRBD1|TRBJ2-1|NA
CAWNSGGLYNEQFF
TGTGCCTGGAATTCAGGGGGCCTTTACAATGAGCAGTTCTTC
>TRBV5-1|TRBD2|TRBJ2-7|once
CASSLATSGISEQYF
TGCGCCAGCAGCTTGGCAACTAGCGGGATCTCCGAGCAGTACTTC
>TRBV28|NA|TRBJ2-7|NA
CATAIGGAYEQYF
TGTGCCACCGCCATAGGCGGGGCTTACGAGCAGTACTTC
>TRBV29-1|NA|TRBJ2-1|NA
CSVEGASSYNEQFF
TGCAGCGTTGAAGGGGCCAGCTCCTACAATGAGCAGTTCTTC
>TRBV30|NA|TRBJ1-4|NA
CAWSRQFNEKLFF
TGTGCCTGGAGTAGACAGTTTAATGAAAAACTGTTTTTT
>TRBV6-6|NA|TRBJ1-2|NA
CASRKVGGSYGYTF
TGTGCCAGTCGTAAGGTCGGGGGTTCTTATGGCTACACCTTC
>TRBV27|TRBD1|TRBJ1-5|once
CASSAGTVSNQPQHF
TGTGCCAGCAGTGCAGGGACAGTTAGCAATCAGCCCCAGCATTTT
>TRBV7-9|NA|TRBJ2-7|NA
CASSLNNYYEQYF
TGTGCCAGCAGCTTAAACAACTACTACGAGCAGTACTTC
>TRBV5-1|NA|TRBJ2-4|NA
CASSPGNIQYF
TGCGCCAGCAGCCCTGGGAACATTCAGTACTTC
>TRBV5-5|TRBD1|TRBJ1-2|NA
CASSLLRTGADGYTF
TGTGCCAGCAGCTTGCTAAGGACAGGGGCCGATGGCTACACCTTC
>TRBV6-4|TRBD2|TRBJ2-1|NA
CASSDSGLAGHNEQFF
TGTGCCAGCAGTGACTCGGGACTAGCGGGGCACAATGAGCAGTTCTTC
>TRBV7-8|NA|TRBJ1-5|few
CASSLVGGNQPQHF
TGTGCCAGCAGCTTAGTAGGAGGAAATCAGCCCCAGCATTTT
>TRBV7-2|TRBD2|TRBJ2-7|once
CASSSQAGGYEQYF
TGTGCCAGCAGCTCCCAGGCGGGAGGCTACGAGCAGTACTTC
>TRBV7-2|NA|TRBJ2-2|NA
CASSKGPSATGELFF
TGTGCCAGCAGCAAGGGACCGTCCGCCACCGGGGAGCTGTTTTTT
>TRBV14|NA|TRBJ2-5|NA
CASSLRQQETQYF
TGTGCCAGCAGCCTTAGACAGCAAGAGACCCAGTACTTC
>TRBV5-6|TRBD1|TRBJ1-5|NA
CASSLAGGGQPQHF
TGTGCCAGCAGCTTGGCAGGGGGCGGTCAGCCCCAGCATTTT
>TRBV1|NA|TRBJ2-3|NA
CTSSHSTLASRTDTQYF
TGCACCAGCAGCCACAGCACATTAGCTAGCCGCACAGATACGCAGTATTTT
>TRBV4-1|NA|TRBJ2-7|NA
CASSTTRPYEQYF
TGCGCCAGCAGCACGACACGACCCTACGAGCAGTACTTC
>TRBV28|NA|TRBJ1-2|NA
CASSSSGVSRYGYTF
TGTGCCAGCAGCTCCTCCGGGGTTAGTCGGTATGGCTACACCTTC
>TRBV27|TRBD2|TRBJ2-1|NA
CASSSRRLGLAANNEQFF
TGTGCCAGCAGTTCGAGACGATTGGGACTAGCGGCCAACAATGAGCAGTTCTTC
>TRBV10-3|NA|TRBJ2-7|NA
CAISDPNRAHEQYF
TGTGCCATCAGTGACCCCAACAGGGCCCACGAGCAGTACTTC
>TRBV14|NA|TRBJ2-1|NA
CVRALNEQFF
TGTGTGCGAGCTTTAAATGAGCAGTTCTTC
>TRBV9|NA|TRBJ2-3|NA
CASSPRLPYKGTDTQYF
TGTGCCAGCAGCCCCCGACTACCTTATAAAGGCACAGATACGCAGTATTTT
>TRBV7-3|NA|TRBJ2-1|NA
CASSPSRDIASNEQFF
TGTGCCAGCAGCCCGAGCCGGGACATCGCGTCCAATGAGCAGTTCTTC
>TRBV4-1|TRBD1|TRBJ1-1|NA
CASSPGQGYTEAFF
TGCGCCAGCAGCCCGGGACAGGGGTACACTGAAGCTTTCTTT
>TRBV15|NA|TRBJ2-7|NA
CATSREGASYEQYF
TGTGCCACCAGCAGAGAGGGGGCCAGTTACGAGCAGTACTTC
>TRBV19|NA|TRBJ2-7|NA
CASSISTRSAYEQYF
TGTGCCAGTAGTATAAGTACGCGGAGCGCTTACGAGCAGTACTTC
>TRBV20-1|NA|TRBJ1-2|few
CSASSNYGYTF
TGCAGTGCTAGTAGTAACTATGGCTACACCTTC
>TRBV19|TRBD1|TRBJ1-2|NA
CASSTTGLVGYGYTF
TGTGCCAGTAGTACGACAGGGCTAGTAGGATATGGCTACACCTTC
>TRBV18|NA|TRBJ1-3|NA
CASSQSSGNTIYF
TGTGCCAGCTCACAGAGCTCTGGAAACACCATATATTTT
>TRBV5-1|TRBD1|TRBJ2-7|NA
CASSSTGTGNEQYF
TGCGCCAGCAGCTCTACCGGGACAGGGAACGAGCAGTACTTC
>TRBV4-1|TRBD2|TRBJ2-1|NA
CASSQGGLAGGGRGVNEQFF
TGCGCCAGCAGCCAGGGGGGACTAGCGGGAGGAGGAAGGGGAGTGAATGAGCAGTTCTTC
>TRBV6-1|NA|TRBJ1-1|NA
CAIGLGGISTEAFF
TGTGCCATCGGTCTCGGAGGAATCAGCACTGAAGCTTTCTTT
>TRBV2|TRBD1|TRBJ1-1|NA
CAARTGGPEAFF
TGTGCCGCCCGGACAGGGGGTCCTGAAGCTTTCTTT
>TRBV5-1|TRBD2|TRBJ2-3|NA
CASSLTSGSPDTQYF
TGCGCCAGCAGCCTGACTAGCGGGAGCCCAGATACGCAGTATTTT
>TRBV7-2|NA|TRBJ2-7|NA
CASSVVDSSYEQYF
TGTGCCAGCAGCGTGGTAGACTCTTCCTACGAGCAGTACTTC
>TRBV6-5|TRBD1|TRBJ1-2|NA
CASSYTGQGGGGYTF
TGTGCCAGCAGTTATACGGGACAGGGGGGAGGAGGCTACACCTTC
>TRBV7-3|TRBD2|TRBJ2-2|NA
CASSSLSWSGRTGELFF
TGTGCCAGCAGCTCACTTAGTTGGAGCGGGAGAACCGGGGAGCTGTTTTTT
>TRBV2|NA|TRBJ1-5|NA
CASSASGDQPQHF
TGTGCCAGCAGTGCGTCGGGGGACCAACCCCAGCATTTT
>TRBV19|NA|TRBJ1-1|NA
CASSMRTYTEAFF
TGTGCCAGTAGTATGCGCACATACACTGAAGCTTTCTTT
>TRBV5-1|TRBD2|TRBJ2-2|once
CASSTSGGYTGELFF
TGCGCCAGCAGCACTAGCGGGGGGTACACCGGGGAGCTGTTTTTT
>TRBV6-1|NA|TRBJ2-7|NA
CASRFQGSSYEQYF
TGTGCCAGCAGATTCCAGGGGAGCTCCTACGAGCAGTACTTC
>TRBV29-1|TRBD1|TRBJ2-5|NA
CSATGGETQYF
TGCAGCGCGACAGGGGGAGAGACCCAGTACTTC
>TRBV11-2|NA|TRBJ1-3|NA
CASSQTRGGNTIYF
TGTGCCAGCAGCCAGACTAGGGGTGGAAACACCATATATTTT
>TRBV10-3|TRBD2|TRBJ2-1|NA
CAISSRAGPPDEQFF
TGTGCCATCAGCAGCAGAGCGGGACCCCCCGATGAGCAGTTCTTC
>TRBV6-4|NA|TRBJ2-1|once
CASSATVSSYNEQFF
TGTGCCAGCAGTGCGACGGTGAGCTCCTACAATGAGCAGTTCTTC
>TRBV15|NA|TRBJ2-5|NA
CATSRGRPPQETQYF
TGTGCCACCAGCAGAGGTCGTCCACCCCAAGAGACCCAGTACTTC
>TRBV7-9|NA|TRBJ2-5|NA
CASSLAWADQETQYF
TGTGCCAGCAGCTTAGCGTGGGCTGATCAAGAGACCCAGTACTTC
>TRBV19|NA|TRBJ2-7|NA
CASSIGRRSWEQYF
TGTGCCAGTAGTATAGGTCGGCGGTCTTGGGAGCAGTACTTC
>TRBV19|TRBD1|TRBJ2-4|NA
CASSAAGTANFLQYF
TGTGCCAGTAGTGCCGCCGGGACAGCTAATTTCCTTCAGTACTTC
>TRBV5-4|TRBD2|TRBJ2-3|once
CASSPSTQWTSGSDTQYF
TGTGCCAGCAGCCCAAGCACCCAGTGGACTAGCGGGTCGGATACGCAGTATTTT
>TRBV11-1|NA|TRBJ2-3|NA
CASSIRVHTQYF
TGTGCCAGCAGCATCAGGGTTCATACGCAGTATTTT
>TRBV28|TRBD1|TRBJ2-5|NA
CASSLYRYGDRRETQYF
TGTGCCAGCAGTTTATACCGTTATGGGGACAGGCGAGAGACCCAGTACTTC
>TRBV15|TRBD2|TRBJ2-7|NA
CATSRLSGRERAQYF
TGTGCCACCAGCAGACTTAGCGGGAGGGAAAGGGCGCAGTACTTC
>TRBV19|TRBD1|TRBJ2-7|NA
CASSPSTSGQGELKQYF
TGTGCCAGTAGTCCCTCCACCTCCGGACAGGGGGAGTTGAAGCAGTACTTC